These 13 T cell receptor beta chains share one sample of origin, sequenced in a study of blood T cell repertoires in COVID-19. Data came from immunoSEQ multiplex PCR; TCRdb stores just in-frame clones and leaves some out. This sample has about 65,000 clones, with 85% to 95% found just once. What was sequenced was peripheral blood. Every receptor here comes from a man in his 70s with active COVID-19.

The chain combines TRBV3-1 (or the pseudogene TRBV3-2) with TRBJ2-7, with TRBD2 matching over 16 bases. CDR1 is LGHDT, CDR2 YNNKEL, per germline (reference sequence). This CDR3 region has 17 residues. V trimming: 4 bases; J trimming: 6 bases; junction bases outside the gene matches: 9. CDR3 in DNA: TGTGCCAGCAGCCGGGGACTAGCGGGGGGGATTTCGGGCGAGCAGTACTTC. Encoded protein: CASSRGLAGGISGEQYF.

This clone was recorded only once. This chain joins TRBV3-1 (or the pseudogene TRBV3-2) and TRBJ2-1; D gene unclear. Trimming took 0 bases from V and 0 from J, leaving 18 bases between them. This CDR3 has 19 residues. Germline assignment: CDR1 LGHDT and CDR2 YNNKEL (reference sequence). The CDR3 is CASSQEDGLWASSYNEQFF. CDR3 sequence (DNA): TGTGCCAGCAGCCAAGAAGACGGATTATGGGCAAGCTCCTACAATGAGCAGTTCTTC.

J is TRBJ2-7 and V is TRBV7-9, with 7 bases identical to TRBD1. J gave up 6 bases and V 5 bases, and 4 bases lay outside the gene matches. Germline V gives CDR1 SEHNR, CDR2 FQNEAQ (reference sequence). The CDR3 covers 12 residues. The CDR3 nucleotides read TGTGCCAGCAGCCGGCCAGGGGGCGAGCAGTACTTC. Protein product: CASSRPGGEQYF.

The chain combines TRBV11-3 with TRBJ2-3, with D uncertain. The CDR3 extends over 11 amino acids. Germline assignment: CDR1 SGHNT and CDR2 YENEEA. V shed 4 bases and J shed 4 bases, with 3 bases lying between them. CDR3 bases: TGTGCCAGCAGCTCTGCAGATACGCAGTATTTT. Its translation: CASSSADTQYF.

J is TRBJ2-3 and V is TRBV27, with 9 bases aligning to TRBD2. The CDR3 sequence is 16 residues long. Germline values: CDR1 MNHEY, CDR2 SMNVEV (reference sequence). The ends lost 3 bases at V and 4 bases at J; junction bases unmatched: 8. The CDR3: CASSLGVASGADTQYF. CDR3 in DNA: TGTGCCAGCAGTTTGGGGGTCGCTAGCGGGGCAGATACGCAGTATTTT.

CDR3 bases: TGTGCCAGCAGCCCAACAGGGGGAAGTGGAAACACCATATATTTT. This encodes CASSPTGGSGNTIYF. This chain connects TRBV7-6 to TRBJ1-3; TRBD1 aligns across 8 bases. This CDR3 is 15 amino acids long. The germline V gene encodes CDR1 SGHVS and CDR2 FNYEAQ. The V gene end was trimmed by 5 bases and the J gene end by 3 bases; junction bases not matched to a gene: 6.

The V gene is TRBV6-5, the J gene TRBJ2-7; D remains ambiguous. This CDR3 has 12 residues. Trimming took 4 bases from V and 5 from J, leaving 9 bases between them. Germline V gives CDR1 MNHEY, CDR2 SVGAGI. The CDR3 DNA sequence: TGTGCCAGCAGTTCTTCAGGTCACGAGCAGTACTTC. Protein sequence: CASSSSGHEQYF.

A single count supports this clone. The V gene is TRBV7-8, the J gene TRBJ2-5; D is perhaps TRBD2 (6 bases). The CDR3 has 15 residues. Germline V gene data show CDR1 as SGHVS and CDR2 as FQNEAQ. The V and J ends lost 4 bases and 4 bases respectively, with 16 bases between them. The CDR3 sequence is CASSSGVRRGETQYF. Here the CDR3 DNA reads TGTGCCAGCAGCTCCGGCGTCAGGCGGGGAGAGACCCAGTACTTC.

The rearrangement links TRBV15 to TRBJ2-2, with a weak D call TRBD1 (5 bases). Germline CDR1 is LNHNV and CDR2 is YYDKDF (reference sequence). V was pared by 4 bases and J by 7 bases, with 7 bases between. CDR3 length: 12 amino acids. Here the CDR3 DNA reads TGTGCCACCAGCACAGGGTACGGGGAGCTGTTTTTT. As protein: CATSTGYGELFF.

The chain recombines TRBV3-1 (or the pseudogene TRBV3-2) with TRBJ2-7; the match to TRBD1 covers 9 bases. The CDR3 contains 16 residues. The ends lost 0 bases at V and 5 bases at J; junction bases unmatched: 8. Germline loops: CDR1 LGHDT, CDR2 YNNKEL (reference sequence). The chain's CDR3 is CASSQDIGQGKNEQYF. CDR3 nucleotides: TGTGCCAGCAGCCAAGATATCGGACAGGGGAAGAACGAGCAGTACTTC.

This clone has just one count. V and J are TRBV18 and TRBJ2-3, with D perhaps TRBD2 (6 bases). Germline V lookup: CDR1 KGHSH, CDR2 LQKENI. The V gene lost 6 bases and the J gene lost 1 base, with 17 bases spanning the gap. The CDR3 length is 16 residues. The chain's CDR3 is CASSLSRGRGTDTQYF. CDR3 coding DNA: TGTGCCAGCTCCCTGAGCCGGGGGAGAGGCACAGATACGCAGTATTTT.

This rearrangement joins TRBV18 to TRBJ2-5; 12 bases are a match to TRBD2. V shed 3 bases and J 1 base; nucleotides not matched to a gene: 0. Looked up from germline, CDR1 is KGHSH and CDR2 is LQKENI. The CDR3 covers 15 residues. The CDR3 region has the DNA TGTGCCAGCTCACCGGGACTAGCGGGCCAAGAGACCCAGTACTTC. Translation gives CASSPGLAGQETQYF. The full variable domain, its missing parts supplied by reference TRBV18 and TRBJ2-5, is NAGVMQNPRHLVRRRGQEARLRCSPMKGHSHVYWYRQLPEEGLKFMVYLQKENIIDESGMPKERFSAEFPKEGPSILRIQQVVRGDSAAYFCASSPGLAGQETQYFGPGTRLLVL.

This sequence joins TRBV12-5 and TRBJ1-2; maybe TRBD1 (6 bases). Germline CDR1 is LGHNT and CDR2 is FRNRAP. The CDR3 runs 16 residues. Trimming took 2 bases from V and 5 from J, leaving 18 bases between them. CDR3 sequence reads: CASGLPGGAGVYGYTF. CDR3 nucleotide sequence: TGTGCTAGTGGTTTGCCTGGGGGGGCCGGAGTTTATGGCTACACCTTC. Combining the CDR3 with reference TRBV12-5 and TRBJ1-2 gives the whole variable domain DARVTQTPRHKVTEMGQEVTMRCQPILGHNTVFWYRQTMMQGLELLAYFRNRAPLDDSGMPKDRFSAEMPDATLATLKIQPSEPRDSAVYFCASGLPGGAGVYGYTFGSGTRLTVV.